These 20 T cell receptor beta chains originate from one sample sequenced in a study of a mutant IDH1 vaccine in newly diagnosed glioma. Their specific antigens are unknown. Clones were sequenced by immunoSEQ multiplex PCR, and TCRdb holds only the in-frame ones, with some missing. The repertoire has tens of thousands of clones, 90% to 95% of them found once; the top ten carry approximately 0.58%. Time point here: week 5, during vaccination. Every vaccination contained 300 ug of the mutant IDH1 20-mer peptide and was paired with topical imiquimod. The sample was PBMCs, taken from a glioma patient whose treatment included an IDH1 peptide vaccine. The receptors here all came from a woman in her fifties or sixties with glioma.

The J gene is TRBJ2-2, the V gene TRBV6-1, with D possibly called TRBD1 or TRBD2 (6 bases each). CDR3 length equals 14 residues. V was cut by 7 bases and J by 3 bases, with 12 bases left in between. CDR1 and CDR2 from the germline V gene are MNHNS and SASEGT. The CDR3 spells CASKAGGDTGELFF. Written as DNA, the CDR3 is TGTGCCAGCAAAGCCGGGGGCGACACCGGGGAGCTGTTTTTT.

This chain links TRBV6-1 with TRBJ1-1; 7 nucleotides align to TRBD1. The CDR3 sequence is 15 residues long. The J segment lost 3 bases and the V segment lost 6 bases, leaving 10 bases of the junction unmatched. Germline CDR1 is MNHNS and CDR2 is SASEGT. The CDR3 loop reads CASSDLRQGYTEAFF. The CDR3 bases are TGTGCCAGCAGCGACCTCCGACAGGGATACACTGAAGCTTTCTTT.

This clone occurred once. At the DNA level, this CDR3 is encoded by other sequences in the same sample as well. The chain uses TRBV18 and TRBJ1-1, with a weak D call TRBD1 (5 bases). The V end was cut by 4 bases, the J end by 4 bases, with 13 bases between. Germline assignment: CDR1 KGHSH and CDR2 LQKENI. The CDR3 contains 14 residues. The CDR3 spells CASSLRGAGTEAFF. CDR3 nucleotide sequence: TGTGCCAGCTCACTCCGCGGGGCTGGCACTGAAGCTTTCTTT.

This clone was picked up one time. The chain combines TRBV5-5 with TRBJ2-1; perhaps TRBD2 as D (6 bases). V lost 7 bases and J 5 bases, leaving 22 bases between the germline ends. Looked up from germline, CDR1 is SGHKS and CDR2 is YYEKEE (reference sequence). The CDR3 runs to 16 residues. This chain's CDR3 is CASPPGDRLEDNEQFF. Here the CDR3 DNA reads TGTGCCAGCCCCCCGGGAGACCGCCTAGAGGACAATGAGCAGTTCTTC.

V is TRBV6-4 and J is TRBJ2-2; 9 positions agree with TRBD1. This CDR3 is 15 amino acids long. V trimming: 4 bases; J trimming: 5 bases; junction bases outside the gene matches: 5. CDR1 is MRHNA, CDR2 SNTAGT, per germline. CDR3 in DNA: TGTGCCAGCAGTGTAACAGGGGGCTGGACCGGGGAGCTGTTTTTT. Translation: CASSVTGGWTGELFF.

The genes are TRBV19 and TRBJ2-2, with 8 bases aligning to TRBD2. J gave up 2 bases and V 1 base, and 3 bases lay outside the gene matches. The germline gives CDR1 LNHDA, CDR2 SQIVND (reference sequence). The CDR3 covers 16 residues. This chain's CDR3 is CASSIVGRVNTGELFF. For the CDR3, the DNA is TGTGCCAGTAGTATAGTCGGGAGGGTTAACACCGGGGAGCTGTTTTTT.

This clone was observed a single time. This chain connects TRBV28 to TRBJ2-2; D gene ambiguous. Deletions cut 2 bases from V and 7 bases from J, with 14 bases between. Germline V gene data show CDR1 as MDHEN and CDR2 as SYDVKM. This CDR3 spans 15 amino acids. DNA for the CDR3: TGTGCCAGCAGTTTACTATCTGGAGCTGGCGGGGAGCTGTTTTTT. It encodes CASSLLSGAGGELFF.

This chain joins TRBV9 and TRBJ2-2; D possibly corresponds to TRBD2 (6 bases). V lost 0 bases, J lost 1 base, and 7 bases lay in between. Germline V gene sequence: CDR1 SGDLS, CDR2 YYNGEE. This CDR3 is built from 15 residues. The DNA for the CDR3 is TGTGCCAGCAGCGTAGTTAGCGGGAACACCGGGGAGCTGTTTTTT. Protein sequence: CASSVVSGNTGELFF.

The chain uses TRBV14 and TRBJ1-1; D is undetermined. Germline CDR1 is SGHDN and CDR2 is FVKESK. V lost 4 bases and J lost 0, with 6 bases in between. CDR3 length: 13 residues. The CDR3 here is CASSPSMNTEAFF. CDR3 nucleotides: TGTGCCAGCAGCCCGTCGATGAACACTGAAGCTTTCTTT.

The CDR3 DNA reads TGTGCCTGGAGTGTTCCCTCGTCAGGGAACACAGATACGCAGTATTTT. Protein: CAWSVPSSGNTDTQYF. This chain connects TRBV30 to TRBJ2-3; D might be TRBD1 (5 bases). V dropped 0 bases and J dropped 2 bases, with 15 bases sitting between them. CDR3 length equals 16 residues. In germline, CDR1 is GTSNPN, CDR2 SVGIG (reference sequence). The entire variable domain, with the rest obtained from reference TRBV30 and TRBJ2-3, is as follows: SQTIHQWPATLVQPVGSPLSLECTVEGTSNPNLYWYRQAAGRGLQLLFYSVGIGQISSEVPQNLSASRPQDRQFILSSKKLLLSDSGFYLCAWSVPSSGNTDTQYFGPGTRLTVL.

The chain uses TRBV7-9 and TRBJ2-3; 10 nucleotides line up with TRBD1. CDR1 is SEHNR, CDR2 FQNEAQ, per germline (reference sequence). Losses at the gene ends were 3 bases for V and 2 bases for J; bases not matched to a gene: 8. CDR3 length: 17 residues. CDR3 sequence reads: CASSLGTDRGATDTQYF. The CDR3 DNA reads as TGTGCCAGCAGCTTGGGAACGGACAGGGGGGCCACAGATACGCAGTATTTT.

This chain connects TRBV28 to TRBJ2-7, with 9 bases identical to TRBD1. The V segment lost 3 bases and the J segment 1 base; nucleotides outside the gene matches: 4. The CDR3 consists of 15 residues. The germline gives CDR1 MDHEN, CDR2 SYDVKM. CDR3 in DNA: TGTGCCAGCAGTTTCCGGGACAGGGATTCCTACGAGCAGTACTTC. Translating gives CASSFRDRDSYEQYF.

This clone was seen a few times. This chain links TRBV27 with TRBJ2-1, with 7 nucleotides matching TRBD2. This CDR3 is built from 15 residues. Germline assignment: CDR1 MNHEY and CDR2 SMNVEV (reference sequence). J gave up 2 bases and V 6 bases, and 7 bases lay outside the gene matches. CDR3 loop: CASRPTSEPYNEQFF. The CDR3 DNA follows: TGTGCCAGCAGGCCTACTAGCGAGCCCTACAATGAGCAGTTCTTC.

J is TRBJ2-1 and V is TRBV4-2; 14 bases line up with TRBD2. Germline values: CDR1 LGHNA, CDR2 YNFKEQ. V gave up 1 base and J gave up 9 bases; unmatched junction bases: 8. This CDR3 spans 17 amino acids. CDR3 loop: CASSQGRLAGGPGEQFF. The CDR3 nucleotides are TGTGCCAGCAGCCAAGGGCGACTAGCGGGAGGGCCGGGTGAGCAGTTCTTC.

The V gene is TRBV6-6, the J gene TRBJ1-3, with D possibly TRBD1 on 5 matching bases. The germline gives CDR1 MNHNY, CDR2 SVGAGI (reference sequence). The CDR3 has 15 residues. The V and J ends lost 5 bases and 0 bases respectively, with 11 bases between them. The CDR3 region has the DNA TGTGCCAGCAGTACCACGGGGCTCTCTGGAAACACCATATATTTT. It translates to CASSTTGLSGNTIYF.

The chain employs TRBV6-1 and TRBJ2-1; 7 bases fit TRBD2. J lost 7 bases, V lost 4 bases, and 13 bases had no gene match. The length of the CDR3 is 16 residues. Germline CDR1 reads MNHNS; CDR2 reads SASEGT. CDR3 residues: CASSGGVASGRNEQFF. CDR3 bases: TGTGCCAGCAGTGGGGGGGTGGCTAGCGGAAGGAATGAGCAGTTCTTC.

The chain carries TRBV4-1 and TRBJ2-6; 9 bases line up with TRBD1. V was clipped by 3 bases and J by 0 bases; unmatched bases: 15. Germline-derived CDR1 and CDR2 are MGHRA and YSYEKL. The CDR3 contains 21 residues. The CDR3 sequence is CASSQQRGTGFLSSGANVLTF. The DNA of the CDR3 is TGCGCCAGCAGCCAGCAACGAGGGACAGGGTTCCTCAGCTCTGGGGCCAACGTCCTGACTTTC.

Comment on this clone: An end of the junction differs from the germline gene, which may be a read error. This chain joins TRBV19 and TRBJ2-1, with 10 nucleotides matching TRBD2. Germline V gives CDR1 LNHDA, CDR2 SQIVND (reference sequence). This CDR3 is 14 amino acids long. The CDR3 here is CASRAAGGRVEQFF. The CDR3 nucleotides are TGTGCAAGTAGGGCAGCGGGAGGGAGGGTAGAGCAGTTCTTC.

The chain is built from TRBV27 and TRBJ1-2; TRBD1 might be the D (5 bases). The CDR3 consists of 14 residues. V shed 2 bases and J shed 5 bases, with 12 bases lying between them. In germline, CDR1 is MNHEY, CDR2 SMNVEV (reference sequence). CDR3 residues: CASSLPGTDYGYTF. CDR3 coding DNA: TGTGCCAGCAGTTTACCGGGGACGGATTATGGCTACACCTTC.

V is TRBV2 and J is TRBJ1-2; 7 nucleotides align to TRBD1. After removal of 2 bases from V and 7 bases from J, the junction contained 7 bases not matched to a gene. Looked up from germline, CDR1 is SNHLY and CDR2 is FYNNEI. CDR3 size: 14 residues. CDR3 region: CASSERQGGGGYTF. In DNA, the CDR3 is TGTGCCAGCAGTGAACGACAGGGAGGAGGTGGCTACACCTTC.